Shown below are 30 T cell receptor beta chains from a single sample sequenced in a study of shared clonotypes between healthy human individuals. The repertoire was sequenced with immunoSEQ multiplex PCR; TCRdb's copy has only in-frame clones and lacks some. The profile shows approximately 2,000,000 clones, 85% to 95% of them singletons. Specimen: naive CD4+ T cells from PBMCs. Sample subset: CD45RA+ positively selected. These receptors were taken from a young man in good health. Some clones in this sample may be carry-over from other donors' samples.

CDR3 protein: CAWSVQPQTGQGDASYYGYTF. In DNA form, the CDR3 reads TGTGCCTGGAGTGTACAGCCACAAACCGGGCAGGGAGATGCCTCCTACTATGGCTACACCTTC. The chain joins TRBV30 to TRBJ1-2, with D perhaps matching TRBD1 (5 bases). Trimming cost V 0 bases and J 3 bases, with 32 bases left between them. Germline V gene data show CDR1 as GTSNPN and CDR2 as SVGIG (reference sequence). The CDR3 consists of 21 residues.

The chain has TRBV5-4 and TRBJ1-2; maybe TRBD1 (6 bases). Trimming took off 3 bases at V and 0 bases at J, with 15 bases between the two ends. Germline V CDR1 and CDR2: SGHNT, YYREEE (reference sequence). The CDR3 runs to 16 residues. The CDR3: CASSSRDRPSNYGYTF. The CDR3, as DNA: TGTGCCAGCAGCTCCCGAGACAGGCCCTCTAACTATGGCTACACCTTC.

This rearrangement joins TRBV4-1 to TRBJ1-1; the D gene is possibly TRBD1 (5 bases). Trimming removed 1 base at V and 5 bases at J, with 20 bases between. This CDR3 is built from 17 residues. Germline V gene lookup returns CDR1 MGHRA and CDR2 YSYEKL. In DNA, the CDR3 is TGCGCCAGCAGCCAAGTTTTGGCCGGGCCTTGGGGGACTGAAGCTTTCTTT. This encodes CASSQVLAGPWGTEAFF.

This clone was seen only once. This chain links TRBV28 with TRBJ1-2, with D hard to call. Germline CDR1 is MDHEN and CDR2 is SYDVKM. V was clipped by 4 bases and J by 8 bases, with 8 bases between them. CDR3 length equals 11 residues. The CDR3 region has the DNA TGTGCCAGCAGTTCCCCTGAGGGCTACACCTTC. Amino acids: CASSSPEGYTF.

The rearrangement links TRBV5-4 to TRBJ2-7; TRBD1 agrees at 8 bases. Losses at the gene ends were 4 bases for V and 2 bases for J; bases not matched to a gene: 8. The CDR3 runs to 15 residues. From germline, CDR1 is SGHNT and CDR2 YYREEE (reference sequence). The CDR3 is CASSPGGAGTYEQYF. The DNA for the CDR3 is TGTGCCAGCAGCCCAGGGGGCGCAGGGACCTACGAGCAGTACTTC.

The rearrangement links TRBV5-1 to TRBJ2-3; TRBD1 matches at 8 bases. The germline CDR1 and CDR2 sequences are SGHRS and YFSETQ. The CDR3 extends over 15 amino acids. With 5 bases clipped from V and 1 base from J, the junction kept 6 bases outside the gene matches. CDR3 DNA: TGCGCCAGCAGAACAGGGGGATCCCGCACAGATACGCAGTATTTT. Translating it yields CASRTGGSRTDTQYF.

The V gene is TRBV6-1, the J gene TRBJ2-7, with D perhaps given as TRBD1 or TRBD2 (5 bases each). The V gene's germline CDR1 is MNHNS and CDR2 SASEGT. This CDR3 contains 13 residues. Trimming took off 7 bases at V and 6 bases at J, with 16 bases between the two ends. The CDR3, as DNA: TGTGCCAGCACCCAGGTTGAGGGGTCCGAGCAGTACTTC. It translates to CASTQVEGSEQYF.

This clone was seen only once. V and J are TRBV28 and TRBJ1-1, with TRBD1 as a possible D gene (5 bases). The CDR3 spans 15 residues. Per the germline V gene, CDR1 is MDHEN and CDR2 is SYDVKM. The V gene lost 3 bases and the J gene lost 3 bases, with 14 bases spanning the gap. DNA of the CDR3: TGTGCCAGCAGTTTTGGTGATCGGGACCACACTGAAGCTTTCTTT. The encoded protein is CASSFGDRDHTEAFF.

CDR3 in DNA: TGTGCCAGCAGTTTAGCGGGGGGCAGGTACGAGCAGTACTTC. Protein: CASSLAGGRYEQYF. The chain carries TRBV28 and TRBJ2-7, with 8 bases lining up with TRBD2. CDR1 MDHEN and CDR2 SYDVKM come from the germline V gene. V shed 2 bases and J 4 bases; nucleotides not matched to a gene: 4. This CDR3 is 14 amino acids long.

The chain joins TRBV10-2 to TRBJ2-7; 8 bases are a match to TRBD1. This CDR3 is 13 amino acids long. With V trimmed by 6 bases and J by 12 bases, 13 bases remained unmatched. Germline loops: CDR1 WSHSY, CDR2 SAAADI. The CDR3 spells CASRGWGQETGYF. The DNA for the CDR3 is TGCGCCAGCAGGGGGTGGGGACAGGAGACGGGGTACTTC.

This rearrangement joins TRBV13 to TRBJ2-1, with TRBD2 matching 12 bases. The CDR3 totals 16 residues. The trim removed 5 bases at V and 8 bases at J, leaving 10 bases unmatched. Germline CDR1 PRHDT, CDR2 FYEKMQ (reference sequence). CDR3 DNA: TGTGCCAGCAGCCCAGTTACTAGCGGGAGGAAGTATGAGCAGTTCTTC. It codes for CASSPVTSGRKYEQFF.

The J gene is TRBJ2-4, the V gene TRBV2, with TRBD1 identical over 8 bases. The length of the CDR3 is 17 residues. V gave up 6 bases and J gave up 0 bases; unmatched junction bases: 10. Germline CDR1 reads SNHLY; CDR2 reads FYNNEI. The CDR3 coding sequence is TGTGCCAGCAGCCAACCTCCGGGACAGGAAGCCAAAAACATTCAGTACTTC. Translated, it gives CASSQPPGQEAKNIQYF.

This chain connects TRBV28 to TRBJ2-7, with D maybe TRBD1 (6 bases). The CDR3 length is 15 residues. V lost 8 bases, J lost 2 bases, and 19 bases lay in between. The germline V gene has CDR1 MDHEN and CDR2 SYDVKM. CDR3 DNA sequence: TGTGCCAGCGGAGAATACAGGGAAGTAACCTACGAGCAGTACTTC. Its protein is CASGEYREVTYEQYF. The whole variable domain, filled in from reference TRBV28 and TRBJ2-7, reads DVKVTQSSRYLVKRTGEKVFLECVQDMDHENMFWYRQDPGLGLRLIYFSYDVKMKEKGDIPEGYSVSREKKERFSLILESASTNQTSMYLCASGEYREVTYEQYFGPGTRLTVT.

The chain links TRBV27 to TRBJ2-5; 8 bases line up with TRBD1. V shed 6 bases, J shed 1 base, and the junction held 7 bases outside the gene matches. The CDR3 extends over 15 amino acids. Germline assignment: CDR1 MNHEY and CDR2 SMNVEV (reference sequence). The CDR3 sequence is CASSPRTGFQETQYF. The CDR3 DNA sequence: TGTGCCAGCAGCCCTCGGACAGGGTTCCAAGAGACCCAGTACTTC.

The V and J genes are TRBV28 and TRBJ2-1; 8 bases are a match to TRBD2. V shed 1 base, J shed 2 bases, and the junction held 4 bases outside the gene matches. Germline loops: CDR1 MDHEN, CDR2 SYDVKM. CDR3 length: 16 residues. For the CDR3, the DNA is TGTGCCAGCAGTTTATTGGTAGCGGGGACCTACAATGAGCAGTTCTTC. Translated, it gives CASSLLVAGTYNEQFF.

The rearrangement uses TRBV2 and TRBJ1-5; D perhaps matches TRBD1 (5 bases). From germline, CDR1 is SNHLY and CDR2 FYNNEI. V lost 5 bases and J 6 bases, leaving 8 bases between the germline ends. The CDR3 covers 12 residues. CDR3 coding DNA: TGTGCCAGCAGTTCCGGGGGTCAGCCCCAGCATTTT. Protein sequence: CASSSGGQPQHF.

The CDR3 here is CASSYLGLANEQFF. CDR3 DNA: TGTGCCAGCAGTTACCTTGGACTAGCCAATGAGCAGTTCTTC. The J gene is TRBJ2-1, the V gene TRBV27; the match to TRBD2 covers 8 bases. Trimming took 4 bases from V and 6 from J; bases not matched to a gene: 5. The CDR3 length is 14 residues. Germline V gene lookup returns CDR1 MNHEY and CDR2 SMNVEV (reference sequence).

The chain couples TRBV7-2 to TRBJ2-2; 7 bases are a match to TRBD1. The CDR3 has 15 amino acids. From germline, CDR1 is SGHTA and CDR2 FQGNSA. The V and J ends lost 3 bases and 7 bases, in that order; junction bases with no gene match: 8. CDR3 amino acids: CASSLGQPGGGELFF. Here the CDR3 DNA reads TGTGCCAGCAGCTTGGGACAGCCGGGTGGCGGGGAGCTGTTTTTT.

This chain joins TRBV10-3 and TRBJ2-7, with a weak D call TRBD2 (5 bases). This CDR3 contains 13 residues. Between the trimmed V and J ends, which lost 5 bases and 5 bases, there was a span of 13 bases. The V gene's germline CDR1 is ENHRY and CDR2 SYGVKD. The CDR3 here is CAISLGPEDEQYF. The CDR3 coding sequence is TGTGCCATCAGTTTGGGCCCGGAGGACGAGCAGTACTTC.

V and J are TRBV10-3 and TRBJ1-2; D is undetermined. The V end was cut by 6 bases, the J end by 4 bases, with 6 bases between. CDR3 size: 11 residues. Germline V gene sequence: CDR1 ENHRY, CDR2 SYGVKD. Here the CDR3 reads CAIRTSYGYTF. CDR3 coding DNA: TGTGCCATCAGGACCTCCTATGGCTACACCTTC.

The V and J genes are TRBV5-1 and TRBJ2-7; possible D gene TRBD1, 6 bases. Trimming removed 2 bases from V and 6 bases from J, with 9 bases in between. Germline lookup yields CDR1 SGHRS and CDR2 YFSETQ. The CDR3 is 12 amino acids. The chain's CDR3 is CASSLQGLEQYF. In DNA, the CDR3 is TGCGCCAGCAGCTTACAGGGTCTCGAGCAGTACTTC.

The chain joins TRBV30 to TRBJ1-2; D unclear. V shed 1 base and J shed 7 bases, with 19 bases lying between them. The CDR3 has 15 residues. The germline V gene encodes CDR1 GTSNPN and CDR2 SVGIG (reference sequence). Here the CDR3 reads CAWSGWSLDGGGYTF. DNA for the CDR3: TGTGCCTGGAGTGGTTGGTCACTAGACGGTGGTGGCTACACCTTC.

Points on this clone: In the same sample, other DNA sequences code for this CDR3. As DNA, the CDR3 is TGTGCCAGCAGCTTAGGTGCCGAGACCCAGTACTTC. Translating gives CASSLGAETQYF. The chain has TRBV7-9 and TRBJ2-5, with D unresolved. This CDR3 spans 12 amino acids. CDR1 and CDR2 (germline): SEHNR, FQNEAQ (reference sequence). V gave up 1 base and J gave up 5 bases, with 5 bases separating them.

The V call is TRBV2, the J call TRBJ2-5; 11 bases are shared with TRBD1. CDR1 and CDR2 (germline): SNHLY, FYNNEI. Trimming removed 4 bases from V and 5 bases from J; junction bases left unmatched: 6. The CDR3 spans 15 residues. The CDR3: CASSGQDRGRETQYF. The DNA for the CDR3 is TGTGCCAGCAGTGGCCAGGACAGGGGGCGTGAGACCCAGTACTTC. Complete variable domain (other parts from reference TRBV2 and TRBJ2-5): EPEVTQTPSHQVTQMGQEVILRCVPISNHLYFYWYRQILGQKVEFLVSFYNNEISEKSEIFDDQFSVERPDGSNFTLKIRSTKLEDSAMYFCASSGQDRGRETQYFGPGTRLLVL.

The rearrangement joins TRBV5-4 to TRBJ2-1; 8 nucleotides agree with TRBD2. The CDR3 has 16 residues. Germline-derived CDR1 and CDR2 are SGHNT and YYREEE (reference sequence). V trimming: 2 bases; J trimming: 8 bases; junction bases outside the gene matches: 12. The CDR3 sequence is CASSLRRIAGLDEQFF. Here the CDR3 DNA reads TGTGCCAGCAGCTTAAGGAGAATAGCGGGATTGGATGAGCAGTTCTTC.

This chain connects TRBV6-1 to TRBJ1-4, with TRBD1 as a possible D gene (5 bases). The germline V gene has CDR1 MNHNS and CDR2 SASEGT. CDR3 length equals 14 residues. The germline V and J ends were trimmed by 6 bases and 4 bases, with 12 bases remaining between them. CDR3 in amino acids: CASSPRGNNEKLFF. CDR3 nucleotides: TGTGCCAGCAGCCCCCGGGGGAATAATGAAAAACTGTTTTTT.

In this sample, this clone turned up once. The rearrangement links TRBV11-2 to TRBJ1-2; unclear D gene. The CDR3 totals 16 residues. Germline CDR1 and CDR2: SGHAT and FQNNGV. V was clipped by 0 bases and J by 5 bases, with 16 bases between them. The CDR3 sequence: CASSLDRWVGGYGYTF. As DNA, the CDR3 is TGTGCCAGCAGCTTAGATCGATGGGTCGGAGGTTATGGCTACACCTTC. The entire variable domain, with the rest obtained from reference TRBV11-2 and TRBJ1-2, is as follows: EAGVAQSPRYKIIEKRQSVAFWCNPISGHATLYWYQQILGQGPKLLIQFQNNGVVDDSQLPKDRFSAERLKGVDSTLKIQPAKLEDSAVYLCASSLDRWVGGYGYTFGSGTRLTVV.

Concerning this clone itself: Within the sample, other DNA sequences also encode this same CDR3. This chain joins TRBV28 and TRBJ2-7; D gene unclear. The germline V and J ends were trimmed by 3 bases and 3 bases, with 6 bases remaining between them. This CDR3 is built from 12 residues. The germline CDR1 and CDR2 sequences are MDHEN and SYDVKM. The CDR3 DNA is TGTGCCAGCAGTTTCCTCAGCTACGAGCAGTACTTC. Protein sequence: CASSFLSYEQYF.

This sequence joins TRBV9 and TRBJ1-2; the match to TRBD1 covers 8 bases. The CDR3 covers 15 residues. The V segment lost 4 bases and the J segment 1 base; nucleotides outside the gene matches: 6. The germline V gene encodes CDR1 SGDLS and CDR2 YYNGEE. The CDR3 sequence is CASSPQGQGNYGYTF. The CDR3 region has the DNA TGTGCCAGCAGCCCTCAAGGACAGGGTAACTATGGCTACACCTTC. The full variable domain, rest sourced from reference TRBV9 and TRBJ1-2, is DSGVTQTPKHLITATGQRVTLRCSPRSGDLSVYWYQQSLDQGLQFLIQYYNGEERAKGNILERFSAQQFPDLHSELNLSSLELGDSALYFCASSPQGQGNYGYTFGSGTRLTVV.

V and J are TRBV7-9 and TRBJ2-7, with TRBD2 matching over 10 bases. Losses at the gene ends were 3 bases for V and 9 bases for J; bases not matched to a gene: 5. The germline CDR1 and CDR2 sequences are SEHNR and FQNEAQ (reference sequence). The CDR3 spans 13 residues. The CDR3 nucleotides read TGTGCCAGCAGCTTTCGTAGCGGGAGGCGGCAGTACTTC. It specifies CASSFRSGRRQYF.